Given below is one T cell receptor (beta chain) in context. These data are taken from a study of blood T cell repertoires in COVID-19. Study-level information: PBMCs, B-cell-depleted T cells, or T cells were the source of the cDNA or gDNA that made up the material.

Using immunoSEQ multiplex PCR, the repertoire was profiled, and TCRdb retains in-frame clones only, with some absent. Of about 150,000 clones in the sample, 80% were seen once. This CDR3 is built from 16 residues. Trimming removed 7 bases from V and 5 bases from J, with 21 bases in between. The V gene's germline CDR1 is MNHEY and CDR2 SVGEGT. V usage is TRBV6-2 or TRBV6-3 and J usage is TRBJ1-5, with D possibly being TRBD1 (6 bases). This clonotype was obtained from a woman aged 50 to 65 with acute or convalescent COVID-19. The sequencing input was peripheral blood. CDR3 DNA sequence: TGTGCCAGCAACCCCATCGGACAGATCCCAGATCAGCCCCAGCATTTT. Encoded protein: CASNPIGQIPDQPQHF.